This T cell receptor beta chain appears in the sequencing data of a study of cytomegalovirus exposure and HLA in healthy donors. CDR1 GTSNPN and CDR2 SVGIG come from the germline V gene (reference sequence). This CDR3 is built from 15 residues. V dropped 4 bases and J dropped 2; count of bases not matched to a gene: 7. The study ran its PCR with 60 Vbeta and 13 Jbeta primers. Assay used: immunoSEQ multiplex PCR; TCRdb lists only in-frame clones, some missing. This sample has more than 90,000 clones, with more than 80% found just once. What was sequenced was PBMCs. This clonotype was sampled from a man aged 30-40 years in good health and CMV-seronegative. This chain uses TRBV30 with TRBJ1-1, with 10 bases lining up with TRBD1. The CDR3 DNA sequence: TGTGCCTGGAACCTTGGACAGGGGGGAAACACTGAAGCTTTCTTT. Encoded protein: CAWNLGQGGNTEAFF.